The 20 T cell receptor beta chains listed next were all sequenced from one sample in a study of blood T cell repertoires in COVID-19. The data were produced by immunoSEQ multiplex PCR, yet TCRdb's version contains in-frame clones alone and is incomplete. The sample lists just over 75,000 clones, 65% to 85% occurring once. The sample comprised peripheral blood. These receptors all come from a man aged 60 to 75 with active or convalescent COVID-19.

The genes are TRBV11-1 and TRBJ1-3; TRBD1 matches 7 bases. The CDR3 runs to 15 residues. V gave up 8 bases and J gave up 1 base; unmatched junction bases: 8. The V gene's germline CDR1 is SGHAT and CDR2 FQDESV (reference sequence). The CDR3 region is CASGGGTASGNTIYF. CDR3 nucleotides: TGTGCCAGCGGTGGGGGGACAGCGTCTGGAAACACCATATATTTT.

The J gene is TRBJ1-1, the V gene TRBV7-6; no clear D gene. Deletions cut 0 bases from V and 2 bases from J, with 7 bases between. Germline V gene sequence: CDR1 SGHVS, CDR2 FNYEAQ. This CDR3 has 14 amino acids. Here the CDR3 DNA reads TGTGCCAGCAGCTTAGCTGCAGTTAACACTGAAGCTTTCTTT. Its protein is CASSLAAVNTEAFF.

V is TRBV6-2 or TRBV6-3 and J is TRBJ1-1; no definite D call. CDR1 and CDR2 from the germline V gene are MNHEY and SVGEGT. V lost 4 bases, J lost 1 base, and 4 bases lay in between. The CDR3 has 12 amino acids. CDR3 residues: CASSLQNTEAFF. The CDR3 coding sequence is TGTGCCAGCAGTTTACAGAACACTGAAGCTTTCTTT.

The V gene is TRBV30, the J gene TRBJ1-2, with TRBD1 as a possible D gene (5 bases). Germline CDR1 is GTSNPN and CDR2 is SVGIG (reference sequence). There are 13 residues in the CDR3. V gave up 0 bases and J gave up 3 bases, with 8 bases separating them. The CDR3 coding sequence is TGTGCCTGGAGTGTACAGGCTCACTATGGCTACACCTTC. Protein product: CAWSVQAHYGYTF. Full variable domain (remainder filled in from reference TRBV30 and TRBJ1-2): SQTIHQWPATLVQPVGSPLSLECTVEGTSNPNLYWYRQAAGRGLQLLFYSVGIGQISSEVPQNLSASRPQDRQFILSSKKLLLSDSGFYLCAWSVQAHYGYTFGSGTRLTVV.

The V and J genes are TRBV5-4 and TRBJ2-5; D may be TRBD1 (5 bases). This CDR3 has 14 amino acids. V lost 4 bases to trimming and J lost 5 bases, with 15 bases between them. The germline V gene has CDR1 SGHNT and CDR2 YYREEE (reference sequence). CDR3 region: CASSHTQDGETQYF. The CDR3 region has the DNA TGTGCCAGCAGCCATACACAGGACGGGGAGACCCAGTACTTC.

The CDR3, as DNA: TGTGCCAGCAGCCAAGGTGCGGAGAAAGAGACCCAGTACTTC. This translates into CASSQGAEKETQYF. The chain uses TRBV14 and TRBJ2-5; D not certain. The CDR3 sequence is 14 residues long. The V and J ends lost 1 base and 3 bases respectively, with 9 bases between them. From germline, CDR1 is SGHDN and CDR2 FVKESK. Combining the CDR3 with reference TRBV14 and TRBJ2-5 gives the whole variable domain EAGVTQFPSHSVIEKGQTVTLRCDPISGHDNLYWYRRVMGKEIKFLLHFVKESKQDESGMPNNRFLAERTGGTYSTLKVQPAELEDSGVYFCASSQGAEKETQYFGPGTRLLVL.

The chain joins TRBV12-3 or TRBV12-4 to TRBJ1-3; D is uncertain. The CDR3 has 12 amino acids. Trimming left V 9 bases short and J 0 bases short, with 6 bases between. The CDR3: CASASSGNTIYF. CDR3 sequence (DNA): TGTGCCAGTGCTAGCTCTGGAAACACCATATATTTT.

The chain is built from TRBV12-5 and TRBJ1-5, with TRBD1 as a possible D gene (5 bases). V lost 1 base and J 4 bases, leaving 14 bases between the germline ends. This CDR3 has 16 residues. The germline gives CDR1 LGHNT, CDR2 FRNRAP. CDR3 sequence reads: CASGLGQTLGNQPQHF. The DNA for the CDR3 is TGTGCTAGTGGTTTGGGACAGACTCTTGGTAATCAGCCCCAGCATTTT.

The V and J genes are TRBV19 and TRBJ2-5, with TRBD1 identical over 10 bases. The CDR3 is 15 amino acids. The V segment lost 6 bases and the J segment 4 bases; nucleotides outside the gene matches: 8. Germline-derived CDR1 and CDR2 are LNHDA and SQIVND (reference sequence). The CDR3 DNA sequence: TGTGCCAGTAGACTTACCGGGACAGGGGTAGAGACCCAGTACTTC. Its protein product is CASRLTGTGVETQYF.

V and J are TRBV19 and TRBJ1-5; TRBD1 matches at 8 bases. CDR3 length: 16 amino acids. Germline-derived CDR1 and CDR2 are LNHDA and SQIVND (reference sequence). V dropped 8 bases and J dropped 0; count of bases not matched to a gene: 9. CDR3 in amino acids: CASGSWTGRSNQPQHF. CDR3 nucleotide sequence: TGTGCCAGTGGGAGCTGGACAGGGCGTAGCAATCAGCCCCAGCATTTT.

By share of the sample, this clone is medium-sized. This chain links TRBV19 with TRBJ2-1, with TRBD2 matching over 8 bases. The CDR3 covers 14 residues. Germline CDR1 reads LNHDA; CDR2 reads SQIVND (reference sequence). The trim removed 10 bases at V and 5 bases at J, leaving 10 bases unmatched. The CDR3 region is CATSGGEKNNEQFF. In DNA, the CDR3 is TGTGCCACCTCGGGGGGGGAAAAGAACAATGAGCAGTTCTTC.

The V call is TRBV9, the J call TRBJ2-3; 7 bases line up with TRBD1. This CDR3 is 16 amino acids long. V shed 4 bases and J 0 bases; nucleotides not matched to a gene: 8. The germline CDR1 and CDR2 sequences are SGDLS and YYNGEE. CDR3 nucleotides: TGTGCCAGCAGCCTTGGGACAGACTCTAGCACAGATACGCAGTATTTT. Its translation is CASSLGTDSSTDTQYF.

The J gene is TRBJ1-2, the V gene TRBV7-9; 12 bases are shared with TRBD1. J gave up 4 bases and V 0 bases, and 3 bases lay outside the gene matches. Germline V gene lookup returns CDR1 SEHNR and CDR2 FQNEAQ (reference sequence). The CDR3 is made up of 16 amino acids. CDR3 bases: TGTGCCAGCAGCTTAGCCTGGGACAGGGGGCTCTATGGCTACACCTTC. It is translated as CASSLAWDRGLYGYTF. Full variable domain (missing parts from reference TRBV7-9 and TRBJ1-2): DTGVSQNPRHKITKRGQNVTFRCDPISEHNRLYWYRQTLGQGPEFLTYFQNEAQLEKSRLLSDRFSAERPKGSFSTLEIQRTEQGDSAMYLCASSLAWDRGLYGYTFGSGTRLTVV.

This clone is a singleton in its sample. The chain combines TRBV5-1 with TRBJ2-3, with D possibly matching TRBD1 (6 bases). CDR3 length equals 14 residues. Germline assignment: CDR1 SGHRS and CDR2 YFSETQ. The V end was cut by 0 bases, the J end by 6 bases, with 11 bases between. The CDR3 region is CASSLEGERDTQYF. Written as DNA, the CDR3 is TGCGCCAGCAGCTTGGAGGGGGAGCGCGATACGCAGTATTTT.

CDR3 coding DNA: TGTGCCAGCAGTTACCTGGCAGGGGCGGACTATGGCTACACCTTC. Encoded protein: CASSYLAGADYGYTF. The V gene is TRBV6-2 or TRBV6-3, the J gene TRBJ1-2; D is possibly TRBD1 (6 bases). The germline V and J ends were trimmed by 2 bases and 3 bases, with 13 bases remaining between them. The CDR3 runs 15 residues. Germline CDR1 MNHEY, CDR2 SVGEGT.

The V and J genes are TRBV27 and TRBJ2-7; D ambiguous. This CDR3 contains 13 residues. CDR1 and CDR2 (germline): MNHEY, SMNVEV (reference sequence). Deletions cut 7 bases from V and 1 base from J, with 11 bases between. The CDR3 nucleotides read TGTGCCAGCAAAGTAACTGGTTCCTACGAGCAGTACTTC. This gives the protein CASKVTGSYEQYF.

The chain links TRBV6-5 to TRBJ2-1; tentative D call: TRBD2 (6 bases). Germline CDR1 reads MNHEY; CDR2 reads SVGAGI. Trimming removed 11 bases from V and 0 bases from J, with 17 bases in between. This CDR3 spans 15 amino acids. The CDR3 nucleotides read TGTGCCTCCTCAGCAATGGGGGGCTCCTACAATGAGCAGTTCTTC. Protein: CASSAMGGSYNEQFF.

In its sample, this clone was seen once. The gene calls are TRBV7-8 and TRBJ1-2; D is unresolved. CDR3 size: 13 residues. Germline-derived CDR1 and CDR2 are SGHVS and FQNEAQ. The ends were cut back, 1 base at V and 8 bases at J, with 11 bases in the middle. CDR3 loop: CASSLDSSGGYTF. DNA for the CDR3: TGTGCCAGCAGCTTAGACAGCTCGGGAGGCTACACCTTC.

This chain's CDR3 is CATSDGSGGPYGYTF. In DNA, the CDR3 is TGTGCCACCAGTGATGGCTCGGGGGGTCCCTATGGCTACACCTTC. The chain combines TRBV24-1 with TRBJ1-2; D is perhaps TRBD1 (5 bases). Germline CDR1 is KGHDR and CDR2 is SFDVKD. This CDR3 region has 15 residues. Deletions cut 3 bases from V and 4 bases from J, with 14 bases between.

This rearrangement joins TRBV7-3 to TRBJ2-7; 9 nucleotides match TRBD1. The CDR3 has 16 residues. Germline V gene sequence: CDR1 SGHTA, CDR2 FQGTGA. V shed 0 bases, J shed 5 bases, and the junction held 8 bases outside the gene matches. CDR3 sequence (DNA): TGTGCCAGCAGCTTAACGCCCGGGACAGGGAGGAACGAGCAGTACTTC. This sequence encodes CASSLTPGTGRNEQYF.